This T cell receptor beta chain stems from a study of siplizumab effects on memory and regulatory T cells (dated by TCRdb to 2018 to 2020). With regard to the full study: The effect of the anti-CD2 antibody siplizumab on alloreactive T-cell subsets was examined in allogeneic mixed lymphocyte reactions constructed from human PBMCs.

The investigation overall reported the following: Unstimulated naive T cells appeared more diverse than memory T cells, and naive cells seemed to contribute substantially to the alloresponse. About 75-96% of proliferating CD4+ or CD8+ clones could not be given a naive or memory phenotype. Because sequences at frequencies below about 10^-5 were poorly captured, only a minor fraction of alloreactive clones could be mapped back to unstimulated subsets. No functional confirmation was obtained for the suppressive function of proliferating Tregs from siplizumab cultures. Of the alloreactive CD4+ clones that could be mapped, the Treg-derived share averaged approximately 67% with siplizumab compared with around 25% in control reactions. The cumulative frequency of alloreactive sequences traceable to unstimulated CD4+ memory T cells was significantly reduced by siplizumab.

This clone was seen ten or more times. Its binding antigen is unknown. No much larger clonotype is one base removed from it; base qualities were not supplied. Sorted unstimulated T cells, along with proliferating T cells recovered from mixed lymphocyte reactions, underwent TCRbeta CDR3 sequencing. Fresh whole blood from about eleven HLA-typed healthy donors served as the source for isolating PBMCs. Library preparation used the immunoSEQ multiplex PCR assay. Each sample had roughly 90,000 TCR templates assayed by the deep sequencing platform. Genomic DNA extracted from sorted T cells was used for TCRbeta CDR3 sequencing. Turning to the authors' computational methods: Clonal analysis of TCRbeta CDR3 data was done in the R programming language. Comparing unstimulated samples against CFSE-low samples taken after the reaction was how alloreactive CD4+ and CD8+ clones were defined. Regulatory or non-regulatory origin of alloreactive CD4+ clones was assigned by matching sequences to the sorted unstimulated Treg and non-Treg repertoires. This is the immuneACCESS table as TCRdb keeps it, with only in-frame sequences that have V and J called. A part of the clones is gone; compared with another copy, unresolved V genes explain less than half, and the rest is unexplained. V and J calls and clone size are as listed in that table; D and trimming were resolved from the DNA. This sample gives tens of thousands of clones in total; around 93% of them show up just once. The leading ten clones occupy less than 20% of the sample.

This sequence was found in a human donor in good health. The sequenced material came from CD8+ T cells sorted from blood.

The DNA reads as follows: TGTGCCAGCAGTTCCGGGCCGGGATGGGGCTACGAGCAGTACTTC. Its protein is CASSSGPGWGYEQYF. The chain is encoded by TRBV7-8 joined to TRBJ2-7, with a weak D call of TRBD2 (5 bases match). The germline V gene specifies SGHVS as CDR1 and FQNEAQ as CDR2. The CDR3 sequence holds 15 residues, the cysteine and phenylalanine included. The read is trimmed to its CDR3 DNA, 45 bases read in frame from base 1. V lost 6 bases and J lost 3 bases; the stretch between them is 18 bases long.